This TCR beta chain appears in the sequencing data of a study of beta chain features in type 1 diabetes. About the study: Across the samples, roughly 98,000,000 sorted cells were examined in total.

V trimming: 5 bases; J trimming: 1 base; junction bases outside the gene matches: 11. This CDR3 has 16 amino acids. CDR1 and CDR2 (germline): SGHNT, YYREEE (reference sequence). Whole-study findings and limits: A potential influence of HLA type upon TCRB rearrangement remained unresolved herein. Type 1 diabetes patients showed a moderate but significant shortening of TCRB CDR3s in all four CD4+ subsets.

Every bit of the isolated RNA underwent reverse transcription, so sequencing read expressed TCRB transcripts. Read totals for stem cell-like memory T cell samples averaged approximately 1 million. Sequencing used immunoSEQ multiplex PCR; TCRdb keeps in-frame clones, though not all of them. The repertoire includes around 14,000 clones, 70% to 80% of them detected once, and more than 0.25% sits in the top ten. A note on this clone: Its antigen remains unidentified.

About 120 mL of blood, on average, came from one heparinised draw per donor. Sequencing was carried out using stem cell memory CD4+ T cells from blood. J is TRBJ1-2 and V is TRBV5-4; TRBD1 aligns across 7 bases. The receptor was derived from a woman younger than 30 with type 1 diabetes. The CDR3 nucleotides are TGTGCCAGCAGATTAGGGGGCACACCGTTTAACTATGGCTACACCTTC. This gives the protein CASRLGGTPFNYGYTF.